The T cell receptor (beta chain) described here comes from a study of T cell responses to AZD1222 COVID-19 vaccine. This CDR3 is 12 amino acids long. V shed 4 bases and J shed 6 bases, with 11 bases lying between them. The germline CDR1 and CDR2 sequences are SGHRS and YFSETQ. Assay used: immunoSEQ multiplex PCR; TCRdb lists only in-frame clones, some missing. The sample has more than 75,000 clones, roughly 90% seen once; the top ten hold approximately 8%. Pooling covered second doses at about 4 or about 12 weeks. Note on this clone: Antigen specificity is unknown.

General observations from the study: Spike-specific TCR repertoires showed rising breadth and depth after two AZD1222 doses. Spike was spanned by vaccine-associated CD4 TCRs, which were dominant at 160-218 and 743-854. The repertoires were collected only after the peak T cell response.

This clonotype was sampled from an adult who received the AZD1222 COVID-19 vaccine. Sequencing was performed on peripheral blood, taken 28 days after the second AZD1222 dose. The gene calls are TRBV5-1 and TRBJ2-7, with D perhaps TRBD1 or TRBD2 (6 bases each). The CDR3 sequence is CASSIEGGEQYF. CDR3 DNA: TGCGCCAGCAGCATAGAGGGGGGCGAGCAGTACTTC.